The T cell receptor beta chain described here comes from a study of shared clonotypes between healthy human individuals. In the study overall: Used for every donor were three CD4 naive, three CD4 memory, two CD8 naive and one CD8 memory plate. Study conclusions and caveats: Despite large depth, rarefaction showed incomplete sorted-subset sequencing. Approximately 4.6% of naive CD4 clonotypes were common to a handful of donors.

Assay execution proceeded at the deep level. TCRdb's copy holds only in-frame clones and misses some; the assay was immunoSEQ multiplex PCR. The profile shows a few million clones, approximately 96% of them singletons. Germline V lookup: CDR1 MNHNY, CDR2 SVGAGI (reference sequence). This CDR3 contains 16 residues. Losses at the gene ends were 6 bases for V and 5 bases for J; bases not matched to a gene: 4. A single count supports this clone. As yet, its antigen is unknown. This clonotype originated in a man between 18 and 35 years old in good health. The chain combines TRBV6-6 with TRBJ2-1; 16 nucleotides match TRBD2. Sample: naive CD4+ T cells sorted from blood. Specified subset: CD45RA+ positively selected. CDR3 sequence: CASSPGLAGGNNEQFF. For the CDR3, the DNA is TGTGCCAGCAGCCCGGGACTAGCGGGGGGGAACAATGAGCAGTTCTTC.